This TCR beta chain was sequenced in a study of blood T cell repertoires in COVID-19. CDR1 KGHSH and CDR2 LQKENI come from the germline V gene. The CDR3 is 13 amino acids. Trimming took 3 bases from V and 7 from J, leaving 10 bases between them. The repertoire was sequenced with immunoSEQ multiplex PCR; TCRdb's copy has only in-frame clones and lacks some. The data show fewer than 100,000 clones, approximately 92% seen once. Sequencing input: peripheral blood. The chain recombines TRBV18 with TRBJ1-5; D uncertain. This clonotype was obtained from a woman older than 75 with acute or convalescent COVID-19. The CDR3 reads CASSPARGQPQHF. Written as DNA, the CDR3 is TGTGCCAGCTCACCTGCCAGAGGGCAGCCCCAGCATTTT.